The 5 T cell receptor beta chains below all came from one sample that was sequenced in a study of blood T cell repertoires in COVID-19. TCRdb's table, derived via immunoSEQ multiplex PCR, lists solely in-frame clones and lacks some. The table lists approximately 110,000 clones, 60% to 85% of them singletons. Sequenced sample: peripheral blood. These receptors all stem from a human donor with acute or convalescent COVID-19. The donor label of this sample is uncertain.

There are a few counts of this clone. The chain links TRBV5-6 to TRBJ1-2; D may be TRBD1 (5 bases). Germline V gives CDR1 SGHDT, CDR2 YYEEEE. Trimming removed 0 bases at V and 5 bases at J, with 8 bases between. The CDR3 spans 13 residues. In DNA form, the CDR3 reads TGTGCCAGCAGCTTGGAGCAGGGATATGGCTACACCTTC. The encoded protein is CASSLEQGYGYTF.

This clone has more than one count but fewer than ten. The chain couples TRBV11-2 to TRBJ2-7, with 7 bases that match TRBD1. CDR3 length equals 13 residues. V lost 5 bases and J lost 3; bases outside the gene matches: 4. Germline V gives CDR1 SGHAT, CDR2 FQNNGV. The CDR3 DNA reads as TGTGCCAGCAGCGTGACAGGGCGCTACGAGCAGTACGTC. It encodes CASSVTGRYEQYV.

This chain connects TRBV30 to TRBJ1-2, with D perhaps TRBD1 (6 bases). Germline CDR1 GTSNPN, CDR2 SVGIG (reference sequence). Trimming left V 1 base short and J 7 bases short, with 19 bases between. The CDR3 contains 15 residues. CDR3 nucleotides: TGTGCCTGGAGTGCCCTGTCCGGGGGGCGGCTTGGCTACACCTTC. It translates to CAWSALSGGRLGYTF.

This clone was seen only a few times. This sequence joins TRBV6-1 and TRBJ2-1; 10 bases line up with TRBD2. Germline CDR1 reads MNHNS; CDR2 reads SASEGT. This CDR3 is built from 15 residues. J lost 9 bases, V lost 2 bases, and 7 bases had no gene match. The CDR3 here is CASSEIAGGSFEQFF. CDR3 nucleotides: TGTGCCAGCAGTGAAATAGCGGGGGGATCATTTGAGCAGTTCTTC.

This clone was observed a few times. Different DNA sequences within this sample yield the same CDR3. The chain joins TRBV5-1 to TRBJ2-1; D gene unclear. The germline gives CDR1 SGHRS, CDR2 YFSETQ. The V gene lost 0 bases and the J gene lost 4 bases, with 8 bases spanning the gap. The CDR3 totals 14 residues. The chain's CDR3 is CASSLVQDYNEQFF. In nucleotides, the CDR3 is TGCGCCAGCAGCTTGGTTCAGGATTACAATGAGCAGTTCTTC.